The TCR beta chain described here comes from a study of OX40 agonist ivuxolimab in advanced cancers. On the study more broadly: Averaging about 60 years in age, with a range of about 23 to 79, the cohort was 65% to 90% male. Study-level points and caveats: Fewer expanded clones were found on average in CD4+ than in CD8+ T cells. Certain nonresponders additionally had low normalized T-cell clonal expansion.

Produced via immunoSEQ multiplex PCR; TCRdb's table is partial and in-frame only. The sample holds roughly 70,000 clones, approximately 88% seen once. With regard to this clone: The antigen remains undetermined.

Germline CDR1 reads MNHNS; CDR2 reads SASEGT. With 3 bases removed from V and 10 bases from J, the gap between germline ends came to 12 bases. The CDR3 loop spans 12 amino acids. Drawing of blood for sampling happened at baseline, at cycle 4 day 1, and at cycle 7 day 1. This TCR came from an adult with an advanced solid tumor such as melanoma, head and neck, liver or kidney cancer. The material was CD4+ or CD8+ T cells sorted from blood, obtained in a trial of the OX40 agonist ivuxolimab. The chain employs TRBV6-1 and TRBJ1-1, with a possible D match to TRBD1 (5 bases). The CDR3, as DNA: TGTGCCAGCAGTGAGTCAGGGAACCGAGCTTTCTTT. Its translation: CASSESGNRAFF.